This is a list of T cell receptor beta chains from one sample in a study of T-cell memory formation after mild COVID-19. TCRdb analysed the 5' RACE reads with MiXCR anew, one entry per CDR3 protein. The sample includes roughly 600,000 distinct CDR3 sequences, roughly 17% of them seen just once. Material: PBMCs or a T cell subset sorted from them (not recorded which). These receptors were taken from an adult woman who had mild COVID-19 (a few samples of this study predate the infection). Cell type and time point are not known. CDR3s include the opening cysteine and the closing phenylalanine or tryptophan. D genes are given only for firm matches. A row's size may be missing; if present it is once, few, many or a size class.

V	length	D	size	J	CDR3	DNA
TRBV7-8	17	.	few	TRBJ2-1	CASSLAARRGGYNEQFF	TGTGCCAGCAGCTTAGCGGCCAGGAGGGGGGGATACAATGAGCAGTTCTTC
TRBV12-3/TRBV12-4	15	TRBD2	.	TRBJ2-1	CASSFLGLASNEQFF	TGTGCCAGCAGCTTCCTCGGACTAGCGAGTAATGAGCAGTTCTTC
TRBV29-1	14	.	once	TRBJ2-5	CSVEDARSQETQYF	TGCAGCGTTGAAGATGCCAGGTCCCAAGAGACCCAGTACTTC
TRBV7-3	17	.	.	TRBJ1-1	CASRRGASGRMNTEAFF	TGTGCCAGCAGGCGGGGGGCCTCCGGGCGGATGAACACTGAAGCTTTCTTT
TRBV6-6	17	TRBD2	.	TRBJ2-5	CASSSYGGGLEEETQYF	TGTGCCAGCAGTTCGTATGGGGGGGGTCTAGAAGAAGAGACCCAGTACTTC
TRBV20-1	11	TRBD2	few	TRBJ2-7	CSAAGDYEQYF	TGCAGTGCGGCGGGAGATTACGAGCAGTACTTC
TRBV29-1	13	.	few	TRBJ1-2	CSVEVEGNYGYTF	TGCAGCGTTGAAGTAGAGGGGAACTATGGCTACACCTTC
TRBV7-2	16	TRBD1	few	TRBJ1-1	CASSSQGARVNTEAFF	TGTGCCAGCAGCTCACAGGGGGCGCGAGTGAACACTGAAGCTTTCTTT
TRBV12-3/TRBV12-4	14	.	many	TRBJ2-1	CASSYLGGRNEQFF	TGTGCCAGCAGTTACCTAGGCGGCAGAAATGAGCAGTTCTTC
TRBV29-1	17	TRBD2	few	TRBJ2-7	CSAAGTSGGGIGYEQYF	TGCAGCGCAGCCGGGACTAGCGGGGGGGGGATCGGCTACGAGCAGTACTTC
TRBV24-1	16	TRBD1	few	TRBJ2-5	CATSDPRQGARGTQYF	TGTGCCACCAGTGACCCCCGACAGGGCGCAAGAGGGACCCAGTACTTC
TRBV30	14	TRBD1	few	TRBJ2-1	CAWLDRVVGNEQFF	TGTGCCTGGCTAGACAGGGTGGTCGGCAATGAGCAGTTCTTC
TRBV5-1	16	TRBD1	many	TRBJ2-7	CASSRGGTAGMDEQYF	TGCGCCAGCAGCCGTGGTGGGACAGCCGGGATGGACGAGCAGTACTTC
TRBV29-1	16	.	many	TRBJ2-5	CSVALPSRLGVETQYF	TGCAGCGTCGCGCTCCCTAGCAGGTTGGGGGTAGAGACCCAGTACTTC
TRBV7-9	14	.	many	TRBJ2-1	CASSPGMQNNEQFF	TGTGCCAGCAGCCCGGGCATGCAGAACAATGAGCAGTTCTTC
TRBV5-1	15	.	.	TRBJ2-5	CASREYGSSRETQYF	TGCGCCAGCAGAGAGTACGGGTCGTCCCGAGAGACCCAGTACTTC
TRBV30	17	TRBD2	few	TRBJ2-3	CAWSPPGREGETDTQYF	TGTGCCTGGAGTCCCCCTGGGCGGGAGGGCGAAACAGATACGCAGTATTTT
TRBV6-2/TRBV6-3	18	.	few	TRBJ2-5	CASSSTIPLSREGETQYF	TGTGCCAGCAGTTCGACTATCCCTCTAAGTAGGGAAGGAGAGACCCAGTACTTC
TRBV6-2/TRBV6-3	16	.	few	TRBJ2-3	CASSYSNFLDTDTQYF	TGTGCCAGCAGTTACTCGAATTTCCTAGATACAGATACGCAGTATTTT
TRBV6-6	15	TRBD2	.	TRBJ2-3	CASGPLGGNTDTQYF	TGTGCCAGCGGACCTTTGGGAGGGAACACAGATACGCAGTATTTT
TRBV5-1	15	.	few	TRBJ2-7	CASSLGAGSRYEQYF	TGCGCCAGCAGCTTGGGGGCAGGATCCCGCTACGAGCAGTACTTC
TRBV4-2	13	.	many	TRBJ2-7	CASSQDQGYEQYF	TGTGCCAGCAGCCAAGATCAGGGCTACGAGCAGTACTTC
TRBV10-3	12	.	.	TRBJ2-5	CAISESEGLQYF	TGTGCCATCAGTGAGTCGGAAGGACTCCAGTACTTC
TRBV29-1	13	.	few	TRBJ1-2	CSVPSTERYGYTF	TGCAGCGTTCCCAGTACTGAACGCTATGGCTACACCTTC
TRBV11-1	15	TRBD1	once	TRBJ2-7	CASSIGQGASYEQYF	TGTGCCAGCAGCATTGGACAGGGGGCTTCCTACGAGCAGTACTTC
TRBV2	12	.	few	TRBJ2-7	CASSPQLREQYF	TGTGCCAGCAGTCCCCAGCTACGGGAGCAGTACTTC
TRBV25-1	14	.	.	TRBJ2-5	CASSPMGLPETQYF	TGTGCCAGCAGTCCTATGGGACTCCCAGAGACCCAGTACTTC